Listed below are T cell receptor beta chains from one sample, sequenced in a study of CD8 T cells in ankylosing spondylitis. TCRdb independently ran MiXCR on the 5' RACE reads; one entry per CDR3 protein. The sample lists about 210,000 distinct CDR3 sequences, 5.5% to 7.5% occurring once. Sequences were obtained from blood, either unsorted or a sorted T cell fraction (not recorded which). Source of these receptors: a male donor with ankylosing spondylitis. Both conserved end residues are part of each CDR3. The D gene is left open where the match is weak. Clone size is stated in some rows and not others, as once, few, many or a class when expanded.

clone size | J gene | D gene | V gene | CDR3 DNA | CDR3 protein
many | TRBJ2-1 | TRBD2 | TRBV7-9 | TGTGCCAGCAGCACGAGACTAGCGGGAATCAATGAGCAGTTCTTC | CASSTRLAGINEQFF
many | TRBJ2-5 | TRBD2 | TRBV28 | TGTGCCAGCAGTTTTCCTAGCGGGAGGGCGGAGTACCAAGAGACCCAGTACTTC | CASSFPSGRAEYQETQYF
few | TRBJ2-7 | TRBD2 | TRBV7-8 | TGTGCCAGCAGCTGGGGACTAGCGGGAGCAGAATACGAGCAGTACTTC | CASSWGLAGAEYEQYF
many | TRBJ2-2 | NA | TRBV9 | TGTGCCCCAGCGTATACAACTCACACCGGGGAGCTGTTTTTT | CAPAYTTHTGELFF
many | TRBJ2-1 | TRBD2 | TRBV12-3/TRBV12-4 | TGTGCCAGCAGCACCCCCCTTAGTAGCGGGAGCGATGAGCAGTTCTTC | CASSTPLSSGSDEQFF
many | TRBJ2-7 | NA | TRBV20-1 | TGCAGTGCTAGGACAGCCACGGGATACGAGCAGTACTTC | CSARTATGYEQYF
few | TRBJ1-1 | NA | TRBV10-1 | TGCGCCAGCAGACCTCGACAGGCCACTGAAGCTTTCTTT | CASRPRQATEAFF
few | TRBJ1-1 | NA | TRBV7-9 | TGTGCCAGCAGGCAGATGGAGGGTGAAGCTTTCTTT | CASRQMEGEAFF
many | TRBJ1-1 | NA | TRBV27 | TGTGCCAGCAGTCCCCTAAGAGGCTCTATTCACACTGAAGCTTTCTTT | CASSPLRGSIHTEAFF
NA | TRBJ2-2 | NA | TRBV7-8 | TGTACCAGCATCAACCCCGGACGTGGCGGGGAGCTGTTTTTT | CTSINPGRGGELFF
NA | TRBJ2-7 | NA | TRBV20-1 | TGCAGTGCTAGATGGTTGGCCAGCTCCTACGAGCAGTACTTC | CSARWLASSYEQYF
many | TRBJ2-1 | NA | TRBV4-2 | TGTGCCAGCGGGCACGGTGAGCAGTTCTTC | CASGHGEQFF
many | TRBJ1-2 | TRBD1 | TRBV9 | TGTGCCAGCAGCGCCGGGGACAGGCCTTATGAACCCCCCTATGGCTACACCTTC | CASSAGDRPYEPPYGYTF
few | TRBJ2-3 | TRBD2 | TRBV11-1 | TGTGCCAGCAGCTACCCCAGGGAAAGCGGGGCTAGCACAGATACGCAGTATTTT | CASSYPRESGASTDTQYF
many | TRBJ1-5 | TRBD1 | TRBV20-1 | TGCAGTGCCTGGGACAGGGGAATGAATCAGCCCCAGCATTTT | CSAWDRGMNQPQHF
few | TRBJ2-7 | TRBD1 | TRBV6-5 | TGTGCCAGCAGTTACCCGGGACAGCCGAGCTCCTACGAGCAGTACTTC | CASSYPGQPSSYEQYF
many | TRBJ2-7 | NA | TRBV5-6 | TGTGCCAGCAGATGGACCGGGTATTCCTACGAGCAGTACTTC | CASRWTGYSYEQYF
many | TRBJ1-4 | NA | TRBV9 | TGTGCCAGCAGCGATGAGGGGGGTAATGAAAAACTGTTTTTT | CASSDEGGNEKLFF
many | TRBJ2-7 | TRBD2 | TRBV3-1 | TGTGCCAGCAGCCATTGTCTAGCGGGGGGGCCGCGGGAGCAGTACTTC | CASSHCLAGGPREQYF
many | TRBJ2-5 | TRBD2 | TRBV24-1 | TGTGCCACCTTTGATTTATCCGGGGGGACTCAAGAGACCCAGTACTTC | CATFDLSGGTQETQYF
NA | TRBJ1-4 | NA | TRBV4-3 | TGCGCCAGCAGCCAAGGAACGGGGTGGGAGAAAGAAAAACTGTTTTTT | CASSQGTGWEKEKLFF
many | TRBJ2-1 | TRBD1 | TRBV4-1 | TGCGCCAGCAGCCAAAACTCGGACAGGGCCTACAATGAGCAGTTCTTC | CASSQNSDRAYNEQFF
many | TRBJ2-7 | TRBD1 | TRBV9 | TGTGCCAGCAGCCCAGTAGGCAGGGGGAGCTCCTACGAGCAGTACTTC | CASSPVGRGSSYEQYF
NA | TRBJ1-1 | NA | TRBV19 | TGTGCCAGTACGGAAAGGGAGAAGCACATGAACACTGAAGCTTTCTTT | CASTEREKHMNTEAFF
many | TRBJ2-7 | TRBD1 | TRBV7-2 | TGTGCCAGCAGCCAGGGACAGTCGATCTACGAGCAGTACTTC | CASSQGQSIYEQYF
many | TRBJ2-7 | NA | TRBV5-1 | TGCGCCAGCAGCTTGGGGGCACATAACTCCTACGAGCAGTACTTC | CASSLGAHNSYEQYF
many | TRBJ1-2 | NA | TRBV25-1 | TGTGCCAGCCGAGGGTCTCCCTATGGCTACACCTTC | CASRGSPYGYTF